This T cell receptor beta chain is from a study of shared clonotypes between healthy human individuals. The overall study: CD8 memory received one plate per donor, CD8 naive two, CD4 memory three and CD4 naive three.

Those who donated were healthy HIV-negative adults, with no recent acute infections or vaccinations reported. Per germline, CDR1 SGHAT and CDR2 FQNNGV. V was cut by 1 base and J by 1 base, with 7 bases left in between. The CDR3 consists of 14 residues. Each PCR replicate from the sorted subsets contained about 200 ng DNA, which is roughly 33,000 T cell genomes. Original processing notes: ImmunoSEQ yielded junction-only sequences lacking quality scores, so filtering differed. Measured with immunoSEQ multiplex PCR; TCRdb has only the in-frame clones, and not every one. Clonal size and the V and J genes are those of that table, whereas D and trimming came from the DNA. This sample has 1,500,000 or so clones, with 95% to 97% found just once. In this sample, this clone turned up once. Other DNA variants within this sample encode the same CDR3.

Input material: naive CD4+ T cells sorted from blood. Noted subset: CD45RA+ positively selected. The chain uses TRBV11-2 and TRBJ2-5; D gene ambiguous. This receptor was taken from a man aged 30 to 45 in good health. The CDR3 loop reads CASSLVGLQETQYF. The CDR3, as DNA: TGTGCCAGCAGCTTAGTTGGTCTCCAAGAGACCCAGTACTTC.